The clone carrying this TCR beta chain was recorded a few times. The sample belongs to a study of molecular identifiers for immune sequencing clone quantification. Each CDR3 protein gets one entry after TCRdb re-called the PCR reads with MiXCR. The table has 100,000 or so distinct CDR3 sequences, over 30% seen once. The CDR3 runs 15 residues. V shed 5 bases and J 7 bases; nucleotides not matched to a gene: 9. This TCR came from a human donor in good health. Some libraries in this study had Jurkat cell RNA spiked in. This rearrangement joins TRBV12-3 or TRBV12-4 to TRBJ2-1; the match to TRBD1 covers 9 bases. Sequencing was performed on naive CD8+ T cells from blood, with Jurkat cell RNA spiked in. The subset here: FACS-sorted CD8+CD4-CCR7+CD45RA+ naive T cells. As DNA, the CDR3 is TGTGCCAGCAGTCTCGGGACAGGGCTGGGGAATGAGCAGTTCTTC. Its protein product is CASSLGTGLGNEQFF.